This T cell receptor (beta chain) was obtained from a study of CD8 T cells in ankylosing spondylitis. Findings and limits, study-wide: Seven to nine highly homologous variants formed a TCR beta motif that appeared characteristic of ankylosing spondylitis blood.

This clonotype was seen at least ten times. The antigen remains undetermined. CDR3 length: 12 amino acids. Trimming removed 5 bases at V and 1 base at J, with 9 bases between. Germline V gives CDR1 DFQATT, CDR2 SNEGSKA (reference sequence). TCRdb redid the calling of the 5' RACE reads with MiXCR, one entry per CDR3 protein. Among 500,000 or so distinct CDR3 sequences listed, about 5% were seen once. The chain links TRBV20-1 to TRBJ2-7; D is unresolved. The sample consisted of blood, either unsorted or a sorted T cell fraction (not recorded which). This clonotype originated in a male donor with ankylosing spondylitis. CDR3 protein: CSADDRSYEQYF. The CDR3 DNA follows: TGCAGTGCTGATGATAGGTCCTACGAGCAGTACTTC.